These 19 T cell receptor beta chains came from one sample sequenced in a study of T cell responses to AZD1222 COVID-19 vaccine. Method: immunoSEQ multiplex PCR; TCRdb's copy keeps in-frame clones and lacks some. In the table there are 120,000 or so clones, 88% of which are singletons. Material: peripheral blood, obtained on day 0 of MenACWY control vaccination. The receptors here all came from an adult in good health.

This clone was detected only a few times. The V call is TRBV5-1, the J call TRBJ2-7; D is undetermined. V lost 0 bases, J lost 5 bases, and 12 bases lay in between. Germline V gives CDR1 SGHRS, CDR2 YFSETQ. The CDR3 runs 14 residues. The CDR3 DNA is TGCGCCAGCAGCTTGGCCACAGTAGGACACGAGCAGTACTTC. Protein sequence: CASSLATVGHEQYF. The variable domain in full, with the rest retrieved from reference TRBV5-1 and TRBJ2-7, is KAGVTQTPRYLIKTRGQQVTLSCSPISGHRSVSWYQQTPGQGLQFLFEYFSETQRNKGNFPGRFSGRQFSNSRSEMNVSTLELGDSALYLCASSLATVGHEQYFGPGTRLTVT.

The chain uses TRBV11-2 and TRBJ2-1, with D perhaps matching TRBD2 (6 bases). The CDR3 spans 12 residues. Trimming stripped 7 bases from V and 10 bases from J, with 14 bases between. The germline V gene encodes CDR1 SGHAT and CDR2 FQNNGV. In nucleotides, the CDR3 is TGTGCCAGCACCCTGAACGCGGGGGAGCAGTTCTTC. Its translation is CASTLNAGEQFF.

Here the CDR3 DNA reads TGTGCCAGCAGCCAAAGGGGCCGGGGTGAAGGCTACACCTTC. As protein: CASSQRGRGEGYTF. This chain connects TRBV3-1 (or the pseudogene TRBV3-2) to TRBJ1-2, with TRBD1 as a possible D gene (5 bases). Germline-derived CDR1 and CDR2 are LGHDT and YNNKEL (reference sequence). V was trimmed by 2 bases and J by 8 bases, leaving 15 bases between them. The CDR3 length is 14 residues.

V gene TRBV3-1 (or the pseudogene TRBV3-2) combines with J gene TRBJ2-7; 9 positions match TRBD2. The V gene's germline CDR1 is LGHDT and CDR2 YNNKEL (reference sequence). The ends lost 4 bases at V and 0 bases at J; junction bases unmatched: 4. The CDR3 length is 15 residues. CDR3 residues: CASSPNSGSSYEQYF. CDR3 nucleotides: TGTGCCAGCAGCCCCAATAGCGGGAGCTCCTACGAGCAGTACTTC.

The J gene is TRBJ1-3, the V gene TRBV28; a weak D match, TRBD1 (6 bases). The CDR3 length is 14 residues. Trimming removed 6 bases at V and 3 bases at J, with 12 bases between. Germline V gene data show CDR1 as MDHEN and CDR2 as SYDVKM. Here the CDR3 DNA reads TGTGCCAGCAGCCTGGACAGTATTGGAAACACCATATATTTT. It translates to CASSLDSIGNTIYF.

The genes are TRBV18 and TRBJ1-3; the D is unclear. Trimming cost V 6 bases and J 4 bases, with 16 bases left between them. Germline loops: CDR1 KGHSH, CDR2 LQKENI. The CDR3 contains 15 residues. The CDR3 is CASSDRISGGNTIYF. CDR3 nucleotides: TGTGCCAGCTCGGATCGGATCTCGGGAGGAAACACCATATATTTT.

The table lists this clone with a count of one. The chain is built from TRBV5-1 and TRBJ2-7, with D maybe TRBD1 (6 bases). V lost 0 bases to trimming and J lost 1 base, with 11 bases between them. Germline CDR1 is SGHRS and CDR2 is YFSETQ. The CDR3 sequence is 15 residues long. The DNA for the CDR3 is TGCGCCAGCAGCTTGGATCAGGGGAAGTCCTACGAGCAGTACTTC. It codes for CASSLDQGKSYEQYF.

This rearrangement joins TRBV5-4 to TRBJ1-1; D not certain. The CDR3 covers 16 residues. With 4 bases removed from V and 0 bases from J, the gap between germline ends came to 16 bases. Germline V lookup: CDR1 SGHNT, CDR2 YYREEE (reference sequence). CDR3 nucleotide sequence: TGTGCCAGCAGCCATAGGCACAGTCTTATGAACACTGAAGCTTTCTTT. This translates into CASSHRHSLMNTEAFF. The full variable domain, rest sourced from reference TRBV5-4 and TRBJ1-1, is ETGVTQSPTHLIKTRGQQVTLRCSSQSGHNTVSWYQQALGQGPQFIFQYYREEENGRGNFPPRFSGLQFPNYSSELNVNALELDDSALYLCASSHRHSLMNTEAFFGQGTRLTVV.

V gene TRBV9 combines with J gene TRBJ2-5; 7 positions match TRBD2. Losses at the gene ends were 0 bases for V and 3 bases for J; bases not matched to a gene: 8. Germline V gene lookup returns CDR1 SGDLS and CDR2 YYNGEE. The CDR3 consists of 16 residues. The CDR3 DNA sequence: TGTGCCAGCAGCGTAGGGCTAGCGGATCTGAAAGAGACCCAGTACTTC. It yields the protein CASSVGLADLKETQYF.

The V gene is TRBV30, the J gene TRBJ1-1; 9 bases fit TRBD1. The V segment lost 4 bases and the J segment 5 bases; nucleotides outside the gene matches: 14. The CDR3 is 16 residues long. Per germline, CDR1 GTSNPN and CDR2 SVGIG (reference sequence). The CDR3 DNA follows: TGTGCCTGGACGGTGTTTGGGACAGGGATAGGTACTGAAGCTTTCTTT. Residues: CAWTVFGTGIGTEAFF.

The chain combines TRBV7-2 with TRBJ2-5, with TRBD2 as a possible D gene (6 bases). There are 14 residues in the CDR3. V was trimmed by 6 bases and J by 2 bases, leaving 13 bases between them. Germline V lookup: CDR1 SGHTA, CDR2 FQGNSA. The CDR3 reads CASSFGSGQETQYF. In DNA form, the CDR3 reads TGTGCCAGCAGTTTTGGTAGCGGACAAGAGACCCAGTACTTC.

V gene TRBV5-5 combines with J gene TRBJ2-6; D unclear. The germline V gene has CDR1 SGHKS and CDR2 YYEKEE (reference sequence). V was shortened by 1 base and J by 2 bases, with 7 bases between the two germline ends. CDR3 size: 15 residues. The CDR3 protein is CASSLLRAGANVLTF. CDR3 coding DNA: TGTGCCAGCAGCTTGTTAAGAGCTGGGGCCAACGTCCTGACTTTC. Drawing the rest from reference TRBV5-5 and TRBJ2-6, the complete variable domain is DAGVTQSPTHLIKTRGQQVTLRCSPISGHKSVSWYQQVLGQGPQFIFQYYEKEERGRGNFPDRFSARQFPNYSSELNVNALLLGDSALYLCASSLLRAGANVLTFGAGSRLTVL.

The chain joins TRBV18 to TRBJ2-7, with 8 bases identical to TRBD2. CDR1 and CDR2 (germline): KGHSH, LQKENI. The V gene end was trimmed by 1 base and the J gene end by 0 bases; junction bases not matched to a gene: 11. This CDR3 has 18 residues. CDR3 residues: CASSPLSRSSGSSYEQYF. The CDR3 DNA reads TGTGCCAGCTCACCACTCAGCAGGTCCAGCGGGAGCTCCTACGAGCAGTACTTC.

DNA of the CDR3: TGTGCCAGCAGCCCCCAGGGGTCGGTAAACACTGAAGCTTTCTTT. It yields the protein CASSPQGSVNTEAFF. The genes are TRBV14 and TRBJ1-1; tentatively, D is TRBD1 (6 bases). The V and J ends lost 4 bases and 2 bases respectively, with 14 bases between them. The CDR3 runs to 15 residues. Looked up from germline, CDR1 is SGHDN and CDR2 is FVKESK.

The genes are TRBV6-2 or TRBV6-3 and TRBJ2-3, with D possibly being TRBD1 (5 bases). V was shortened by 5 bases and J by 6 bases, with 9 bases between the two germline ends. Germline CDR1 MNHEY, CDR2 SVGEGT. The CDR3 totals 12 residues. The CDR3 coding sequence is TGTGCCAGCAGTGGGGCTGCCGATACGCAGTATTTT. It encodes CASSGAADTQYF.

This chain links TRBV7-6 with TRBJ2-7, with 8 bases fitting TRBD1. Trimming at V came to 3 bases and at J to 6 bases, leaving 13 bases not matched to a gene. Germline V gene lookup returns CDR1 SGHVS and CDR2 FNYEAQ. The length of the CDR3 is 16 residues. The CDR3 DNA reads TGTGCCAGCAGCTTTCGGCCTACAGGGGGTAGGGTCGAGCAGTACTTC. Translating it yields CASSFRPTGGRVEQYF.

The rearrangement joins TRBV30 to TRBJ1-1; a possible D gene is TRBD1 (5 bases). CDR1 is GTSNPN, CDR2 SVGIG, per germline (reference sequence). CDR3 length: 14 residues. Trimming removed 2 bases from V and 1 base from J, with 11 bases in between. For the CDR3, the DNA is TGTGCCTGGAGTAGGGGCTTAAAGAACACTGAAGCTTTCTTT. This translates into CAWSRGLKNTEAFF.

The chain uses TRBV6-5 and TRBJ1-1; TRBD1 aligns across 7 bases. The V gene's germline CDR1 is MNHEY and CDR2 SVGAGI. The V segment lost 2 bases and the J segment 1 base; nucleotides outside the gene matches: 4. This CDR3 is built from 15 residues. The CDR3 spells CASSYRGLGNTEAFF. In DNA form, the CDR3 reads TGTGCCAGCAGTTACAGGGGGCTGGGGAACACTGAAGCTTTCTTT.

This CDR3 reads CASSHRGVGPYEQYF. The DNA for the CDR3 is TGTGCCAGCAGCCACAGGGGAGTCGGCCCCTACGAGCAGTACTTC. This chain links TRBV5-6 with TRBJ2-7; TRBD1 matches at 7 bases. Germline lookup yields CDR1 SGHDT and CDR2 YYEEEE. The CDR3 sequence is 15 residues long. V was clipped by 4 bases and J by 2 bases; unmatched bases: 9.